This T cell receptor beta chain was sequenced in a study of T cell clones after liver transplantation. Here immunoSEQ multiplex PCR was the method, and the copy in TCRdb shows in-frame clones only, minus some. The sample consists of roughly 80,000 clones, around four fifths of them appearing once. The ends lost 2 bases at V and 2 bases at J; junction bases unmatched: 11. This CDR3 spans 18 amino acids. Germline V lookup: CDR1 MDHEN, CDR2 SYDVKM. This chain links TRBV28 with TRBJ1-5; TRBD1 matches at 8 bases. This receptor was taken from a human patient who received a liver transplant. The graft donor may have given rise to some T cells. The specimen was CD4+ T cells from blood, collected 45 to 46 months after liver transplant. CDR3 sequence (DNA): TGTGCCAGCAGTTTACGCCCCTGGACAGGGAGTGGCAATCAGCCCCAGCATTTT. Protein sequence: CASSLRPWTGSGNQPQHF. The full variable domain, rest sourced from reference TRBV28 and TRBJ1-5, is DVKVTQSSRYLVKRTGEKVFLECVQDMDHENMFWYRQDPGLGLRLIYFSYDVKMKEKGDIPEGYSVSREKKERFSLILESASTNQTSMYLCASSLRPWTGSGNQPQHFGDGTRLSIL.